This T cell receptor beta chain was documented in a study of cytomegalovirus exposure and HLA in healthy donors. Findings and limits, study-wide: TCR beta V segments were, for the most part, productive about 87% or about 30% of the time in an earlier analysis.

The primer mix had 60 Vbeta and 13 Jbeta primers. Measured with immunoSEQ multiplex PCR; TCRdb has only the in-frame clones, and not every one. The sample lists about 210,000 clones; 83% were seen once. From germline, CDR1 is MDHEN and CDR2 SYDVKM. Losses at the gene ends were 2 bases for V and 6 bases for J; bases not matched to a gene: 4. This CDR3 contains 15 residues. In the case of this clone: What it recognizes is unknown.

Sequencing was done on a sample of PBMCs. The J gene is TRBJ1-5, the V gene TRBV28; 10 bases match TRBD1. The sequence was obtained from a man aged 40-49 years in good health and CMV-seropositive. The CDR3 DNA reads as TGTGCCAGCAGTTTAGGGACAGGGGCGCGTCAGCCCCAGCATTTT. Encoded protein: CASSLGTGARQPQHF.